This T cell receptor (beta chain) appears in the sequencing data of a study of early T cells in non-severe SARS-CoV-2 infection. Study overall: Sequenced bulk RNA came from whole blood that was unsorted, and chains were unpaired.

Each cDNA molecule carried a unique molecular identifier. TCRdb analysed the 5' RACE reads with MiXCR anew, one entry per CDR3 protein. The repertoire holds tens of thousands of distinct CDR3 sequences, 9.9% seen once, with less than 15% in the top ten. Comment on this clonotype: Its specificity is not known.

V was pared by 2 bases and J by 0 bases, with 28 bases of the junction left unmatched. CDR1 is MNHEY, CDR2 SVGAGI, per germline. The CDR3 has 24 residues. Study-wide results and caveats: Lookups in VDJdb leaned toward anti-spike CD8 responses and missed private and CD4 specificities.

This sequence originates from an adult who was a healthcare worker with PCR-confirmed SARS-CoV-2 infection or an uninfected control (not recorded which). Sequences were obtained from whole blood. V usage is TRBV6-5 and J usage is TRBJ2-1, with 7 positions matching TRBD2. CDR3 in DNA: TGTGCCAGCAGTTACCCGAGCGGGGAGGGTGTTGGCCGTAAGACGACGAGCTCCTACAATGAGCAGTTCTTC. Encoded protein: CASSYPSGEGVGRKTTSSYNEQFF.